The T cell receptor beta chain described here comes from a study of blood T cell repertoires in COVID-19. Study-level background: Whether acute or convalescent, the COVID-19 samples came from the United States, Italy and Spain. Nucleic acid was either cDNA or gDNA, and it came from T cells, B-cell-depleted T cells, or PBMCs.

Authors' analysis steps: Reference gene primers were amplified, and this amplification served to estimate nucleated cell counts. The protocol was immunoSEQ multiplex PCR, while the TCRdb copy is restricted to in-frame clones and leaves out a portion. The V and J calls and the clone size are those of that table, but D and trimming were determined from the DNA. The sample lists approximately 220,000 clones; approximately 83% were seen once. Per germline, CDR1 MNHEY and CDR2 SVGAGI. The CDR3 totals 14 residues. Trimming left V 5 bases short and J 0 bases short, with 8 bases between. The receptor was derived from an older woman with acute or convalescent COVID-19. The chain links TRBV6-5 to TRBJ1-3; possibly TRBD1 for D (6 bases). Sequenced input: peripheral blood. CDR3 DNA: TGTGCCAGCAGTCAGACAGGCTCTGGAAACACCATATATTTT. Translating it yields CASSQTGSGNTIYF.